This T cell receptor (beta chain) was captured in a study of blood T cell repertoires in COVID-19. Study background: COVID-19 samples from acute and convalescent phases originated in the United States, Italy and Spain. T cells, B-cell-depleted T cells, or PBMCs supplied cDNA or gDNA.

This CDR3 is 16 amino acids long. Germline V CDR1 and CDR2: SEHNR, FQNEAQ (reference sequence). With V trimmed by 1 base and J by 4 bases, 2 bases remained unmatched. Original processing notes: Cell counts per sample came from amplifying reference gene primers. Libraries were prepared by immunoSEQ multiplex PCR; TCRdb keeps only in-frame clonotypes and omits some of them. V and J calls and clone size are given by that table; D and trimming were obtained from the DNA. The repertoire includes around 67,000 clones, around 88% of them detected once, and more than 1.5% sits in the top ten. This clonotype was sampled from a woman older than 75 with active or convalescent COVID-19. The chain has TRBV7-9 and TRBJ1-5; 12 nucleotides agree with TRBD1. The sequencing sample was made of peripheral blood. CDR3 region: CASSLVGQGANQPQHF. The CDR3, as DNA: TGTGCCAGCAGCTTAGTGGGACAGGGGGCAAATCAGCCCCAGCATTTT.